These T cell receptor beta chains were read from a single sample in a study of blood T cell repertoires in COVID-19. Profiling relied on immunoSEQ multiplex PCR, and the TCRdb table lists in-frame clones only, not all of them. The sample has 250,000 to 350,000 clones, 65% to 85% seen once; the top ten hold more than 1.2%. The specimen was peripheral blood. All receptors come from a human donor with COVID-19, enrolled during active disease. The donor label of this sample is uncertain. Each CDR3 is given with its conserved first and last residue. Each record gives: clone size, D gene, J gene, V gene, CDR3 DNA, CDR3 protein. D genes are given only for firm matches. Clone size is not always given. Where it is, it says once, few, many or a class for expanded clones.

NA	NA	TRBJ2-3	TRBV27	TGTGCCAGCAGGAGAGGTACACTCCTCACAGATACGCAGTATTTT	CASRRGTLLTDTQYF
NA	NA	TRBJ1-4	TRBV6-4	TGTGCCAGCATATCCGGGGTTAATGAAAAACTGTTTTTT	CASISGVNEKLFF
NA	TRBD1	TRBJ1-6	TRBV11-2	TGTGCCAGCAGCTTCGTAAGGGGGCGGACCTATAATTCACCCCTCCACTTT	CASSFVRGRTYNSPLHF
few	TRBD1	TRBJ1-1	TRBV10-1	TGCGCCAGCTCCTCCTCCGGGACAGGGGAAGCTTTCTTT	CASSSSGTGEAFF
NA	TRBD1	TRBJ2-7	TRBV11-2	TGTGCCAGCAGCCTGAGGGGGCGCGGCGGCTACGAGCAGTACTTC	CASSLRGRGGYEQYF
NA	NA	TRBJ1-5	TRBV28	TGTGCCAGCAGCCGGACAGTTAGCAATCAGCCCCAGCATTTT	CASSRTVSNQPQHF
NA	TRBD1	TRBJ2-2	TRBV5-1	TGCGCCAGCAGCGGACGGACAGGTCAAACCGGGGAGCTGTTTTTT	CASSGRTGQTGELFF
NA	TRBD2	TRBJ2-3	TRBV4-3	TGCGCCAGCAGCCAAGCGGTCGGGTCGTTCGGGGGGGATACGCAGTATTTT	CASSQAVGSFGGDTQYF
NA	TRBD1	TRBJ1-1	TRBV6-5	TGTGCCACCGGACAGGAGAACACTGAAGCTTTCTTT	CATGQENTEAFF
NA	TRBD1	TRBJ2-1	TRBV28	TGTGCCAGCAGTAATTTGGGACAGGGGCGGAGAGAGCAGTTCTTC	CASSNLGQGRREQFF
NA	TRBD2	TRBJ2-3	TRBV24-1	TGTGCCACCAGTGACCATAGCGGGGGCACAGATACGCAGTATTTT	CATSDHSGGTDTQYF
once	NA	TRBJ2-7	TRBV2	TGTGCCAGCAGAACGGGACTTTACGAGCAGTACTTC	CASRTGLYEQYF
NA	TRBD1	TRBJ1-4	TRBV5-1	TGCGCCAGCAGCTTTCGACCGGGACAGAGTGATGAAAAACTGTTTTTT	CASSFRPGQSDEKLFF
once	TRBD2	TRBJ2-4	TRBV19	TGTGCCAGTAGTTCTCGACTAGCGGGGGAAAACATTCAGTACTTC	CASSSRLAGENIQYF
NA	TRBD1	TRBJ1-6	TRBV12-3/TRBV12-4	TGTGCCAGTTCGGGACAGGGAAATTCACCCCTCCACTTT	CASSGQGNSPLHF
NA	NA	TRBJ2-2	TRBV2	TGTGCCAGCAGTGATGCGCTCAACACCGGGGAGCTGTTTTTT	CASSDALNTGELFF
few	NA	TRBJ2-5	TRBV2	TGTGCCAGCAGTGAATTAGGGGCCGGACCCCAAGAGACCCAGTACTTC	CASSELGAGPQETQYF
NA	NA	TRBJ2-7	TRBV4-1	TGCGCCAGCAGCCAAGGGGGGCTAGGCTCCTACGAGCAGTACTTC	CASSQGGLGSYEQYF
few	TRBD1	TRBJ2-7	TRBV15	TGTGCCACCAGGGCCACAGGGGGCGACGAGCAGTACTTC	CATRATGGDEQYF
NA	NA	TRBJ1-2	TRBV29-1	TGCAGCGTTGCGCGAGGCTATGGCTACACCTTC	CSVARGYGYTF
NA	NA	TRBJ2-6	TRBV3-1/TRBV3-2	TGTGCCAGCAGCCCCCCCTTGGGGGCGAAAGGGGCCAACGTCCTGACTTTC	CASSPPLGAKGANVLTF
NA	NA	TRBJ2-2	TRBV2	TGTGCCAGCAGGGGGGAGGCGGCGAACACCGGGGAGCTGTTTTTT	CASRGEAANTGELFF
NA	NA	TRBJ2-1	TRBV2	TGTGCCAGCAGTGACACCCCAGACACCAATGAGCAGTTCTTC	CASSDTPDTNEQFF
once	TRBD1	TRBJ2-3	TRBV5-1	TGCGCCAGCAGCTCTCTCACAGGGGCGCCCACAACAGATACGCAGTATTTT	CASSSLTGAPTTDTQYF
NA	NA	TRBJ2-6	TRBV7-3	TGTGCCAGCAGCCCACTTTCGTCACCTCTGGGGGCCAACGTCCTGACTTTC	CASSPLSSPLGANVLTF
NA	TRBD2	TRBJ2-1	TRBV5-8	TGTGCCAGCAGCCTGCGGATAGCGGGAGGTTCTAGCAATGAGCAGTTCTTC	CASSLRIAGGSSNEQFF
NA	NA	TRBJ1-5	TRBV7-2	TGTGCCAGCAGCTCCATTTATCGGGGGACGAATCAGCCCCAGCATTTT	CASSSIYRGTNQPQHF
once	TRBD2	TRBJ2-3	TRBV4-1	TGCGCCAGCAGCCAAGAAAGGTTAGCGGGACCAGATACGCAGTATTTT	CASSQERLAGPDTQYF
NA	NA	TRBJ2-3	TRBV5-1	TGCGCCAGCAGCTACCCATTGACAGACACAGATACGCAGTATTTT	CASSYPLTDTDTQYF
few	TRBD1	TRBJ1-2	TRBV2	TGTGCCAGCACTGGGACAGGTTCTAACTATGGCTACACCTTC	CASTGTGSNYGYTF
NA	TRBD1	TRBJ1-1	TRBV18	TGTGCCAGCTCACAGGCAGGGGGGAACACTGAAGCTTTCTTT	CASSQAGGNTEAFF
few	TRBD2	TRBJ2-5	TRBV30	TGTGCCTGGAGGTGGGGACTATCTGAAGAGACCCAGTACTTC	CAWRWGLSEETQYF
NA	NA	TRBJ2-3	TRBV24-1	TGTGCCACCAGTGACCCCCGGCTGGGCAGGGTGGGTGAAAGCACAGATACGCAGTATTTT	CATSDPRLGRVGESTDTQYF
NA	TRBD2	TRBJ2-2	TRBV6-1	TGTGCCAGCAGTGAGACTAGCGGGAAGGTCACCGGGGAGCTGTTTTTT	CASSETSGKVTGELFF
NA	TRBD1	TRBJ1-5	TRBV6-5	TGTGCCAGCAGTCTCTCCCGACAGGGCAGTCAGCCCCAGCATTTT	CASSLSRQGSQPQHF
NA	NA	TRBJ2-2	TRBV12-5	TGTGCTAGTGGTTTGGGCCTTCGAGGCACCGGGGAGCTGTTTTTT	CASGLGLRGTGELFF
NA	TRBD1	TRBJ2-7	TRBV10-3	TGTGCCATCAGTGAGTCTATTGCCCCGGGACAGGAGATCTACGAGCAGTACTTC	CAISESIAPGQEIYEQYF
NA	TRBD2	TRBJ2-7	TRBV18	TGTGCCAGCTCACCAACCGGACGGGAGGGCCGGTACGAGCAGTACTTC	CASSPTGREGRYEQYF
NA	TRBD1	TRBJ1-6	TRBV27	TGTGCCAGCAGTTCGCAGGGGGCTCGCTATAATTCACCCCTCCACTTT	CASSSQGARYNSPLHF
NA	TRBD2	TRBJ2-1	TRBV7-3	TGTGCCAGCAGCCCTGGGACTAGCGGGATAGAGCAGTTCTTC	CASSPGTSGIEQFF
NA	TRBD1	TRBJ1-2	TRBV10-3	TGTGCCACCGGACAGGGGCTTGAATATGGCTACACCTTC	CATGQGLEYGYTF
NA	NA	TRBJ1-1	TRBV6-5	TGTGCCAGCAGCGAGGGAAACACTGAAGCTTTCTTT	CASSEGNTEAFF
NA	TRBD1	TRBJ1-1	TRBV12-3/TRBV12-4	TGTGCCAGCAGCCGGGACAGAGTTGAAGCTTTCTTT	CASSRDRVEAFF
NA	TRBD2	TRBJ2-7	TRBV9	TGTGCCAGCAGCTACCTAGCGGGAGGGAACTCCGAGCAGTACTTC	CASSYLAGGNSEQYF
once	NA	TRBJ2-5	TRBV20-1	TGCAGTGGGCAGGGAGAGACCCAGTACTTC	CSGQGETQYF
few	TRBD1	TRBJ2-1	TRBV11-2	TGTGCCAGCAGCCGGGACAGGGGAGGAGCAGAGCAGTTCTTC	CASSRDRGGAEQFF
NA	TRBD1	TRBJ2-7	TRBV5-4	TGTGCCAGCAGCTGGGACAGCTCCTACGAGCAGTACTTC	CASSWDSSYEQYF
NA	TRBD1	TRBJ1-2	TRBV5-1	TGCGCCAGCAGCTTGGAGGGGACAGGGATTAACTATGGCTACACCTTC	CASSLEGTGINYGYTF
NA	TRBD2	TRBJ2-5	TRBV18	TGTGCCAGCTCACCCTGGACTAGCGGGCGAGAGACCCAGTACTTC	CASSPWTSGRETQYF
NA	TRBD1	TRBJ1-1	TRBV19	TGTGCCAGTAGTATGGGACAGGGCTTGACTGAAGCTTTCTTT	CASSMGQGLTEAFF
NA	NA	TRBJ1-1	TRBV5-4	TGTGCCAGCAGCTTGACCCCCGAGGACACTGAAGCTTTCTTT	CASSLTPEDTEAFF
NA	NA	TRBJ2-5	TRBV6-1	TGTGCCAGCAGTGAATCAGGCGGTCGGGGGACCCAGTACTTC	CASSESGGRGTQYF
once	TRBD1	TRBJ1-2	TRBV2	TGTGCCAGCAGACGGGACAGGGACTATGGCTACACCTTC	CASRRDRDYGYTF
NA	TRBD1	TRBJ2-5	TRBV28	TGTGCCAGCAGTGACTACAGGGGAGAGACCCAGTACTTC	CASSDYRGETQYF
NA	NA	TRBJ2-1	TRBV24-1	TGTGCCACCAGTGATCCTCTAGGTGTGGAGCAGTTCTTC	CATSDPLGVEQFF
NA	NA	TRBJ2-2	TRBV2	TGTGCCAGCAGTGAATACGGGGAGCTGTTTTTT	CASSEYGELFF
NA	TRBD2	TRBJ2-2	TRBV27	TGTGCCAGCAGTCATTCATTGGGGGGGGGCGGGGAGCTGTTTTTT	CASSHSLGGGGELFF
few	TRBD2	TRBJ2-1	TRBV7-9	TGTGCCAGCAGCATAACACGGGTAGCGGGAGGTTGGAATGAGCAGTTCTTC	CASSITRVAGGWNEQFF
NA	NA	TRBJ2-3	TRBV18	TGTGCCAGCTCACCACCGATGGGGGGTACAGATACGCAGTATTTT	CASSPPMGGTDTQYF